This T cell receptor beta chain was retrieved from a study of regulatory and conventional T cells in RAG deficiency. Study background: Autoimmunity is frequent in combined immunodeficiency with hypomorphic RAG mutations. Study conclusions and caveats: Patient subsets had shorter CDR3s; Omenn Treg-Tconv overlap exceeded 90%. Treg unique TCR beta sequences were about 91-fold fewer in Omenn syndrome and CID/AS patients than controls.

Produced via immunoSEQ multiplex PCR; TCRdb's table is partial and in-frame only. Counted here are about 10,000 clones, around 94% occurring once; the ten biggest clones make up under 1.5%. This CDR3 has 15 residues. The ends lost 5 bases at V and 7 bases at J; junction bases unmatched: 11. CDR1 is SGHRS and CDR2 is YFSETQ in the germline V gene. Remarks on this clone: The antigen is not known.

Blood CD4+ CD25-low CD127-high conventional T cells supplied the genomic DNA template. This chain joins TRBV5-1 and TRBJ2-2, with 7 positions matching TRBD1. The sequenced material came from CD4+ effector T cells sorted from blood. The clonotype was recovered from a human donor with RAG deficiency presenting as severe combined immunodeficiency. This CDR3 reads CASRFTGDIGGELFF. The CDR3 DNA follows: TGCGCCAGCAGATTTACAGGGGATATAGGCGGGGAGCTGTTTTTT.